This T cell receptor (beta chain) was recovered during a study of T cells in Graves' hyperthyroidism and ophthalmopathy (dated by TCRdb to the late 2010s). Regarding the research as a whole: Peripheral blood was sampled at the time of initial diagnosis, prior to any treatment. A discovery cohort of approximately 100 patients, 43 with Graves' ophthalmopathy and 57 with stable Graves' hyperthyroidism, was used to find distinguishing TCR V-J signatures. Whether ophthalmopathy could be predicted prospectively was tested in an independent validation cohort made up of 18 to 20 hyperthyroidism patients plus 17 patients who later progressed to ophthalmopathy. The 100 or so discovery patients were divided at random into training and test sets in a 7:3 ratio. In addition, the study compared T-cell repertoires in thyroid tissue and in blood from five to seven Graves' hyperthyroidism patients. Once sampling was done, hyperthyroidism patients were given methimazole at a starting dose of 30 mg daily, whereas ophthalmopathy patients were given high-dose intravenous methylprednisolone. According to the paper, TCR Vbeta CDR3 sequencing was carried out on approximately 140 peripheral blood samples, which came from under 50 ophthalmopathy, 75 or so hyperthyroidism and approximately 17 progressor patients.

The full study reports these points: In validation, the model predicted progression to ophthalmopathy with over 65% sensitivity and approximately 78% specificity, a median of 6.5 months before onset. Most expanded thyroid clonotypes (frequency above 0.001) were also detected in blood, a finding suggesting that blood repertoires may reflect thyroid immune responses. No statistical method was used to set the sample size in advance, and investigators knew the group allocation. In cross-validation, a model built on a 13 V-J signature told ophthalmopathy apart from stable hyperthyroidism with 85% to 90% sensitivity and roughly 82% specificity, and in testing the same model reached 80%/75%.

This clonotype has a count of ten or more. The antigen it binds to is not known. A read error may explain this, as a much larger clone is one base away. Stable Graves' hyperthyroidism was defined as no progression to ophthalmopathy during 18 months of follow-up. Hyperthyroidism patients were newly diagnosed, had a disease duration of under 2 months, and were aged 18 to 65 years. The study excluded patients with uncontrolled infections, other autoimmune diseases, pregnancy or lactation. Diagnoses were based on clinical symptoms, serum thyroxine and TRAb, thyroid ultrasound and orbital computed tomography. PBMCs were separated from roughly 9.3 ml of fresh peripheral blood using Ficoll-Paque density gradient centrifugation. Total RNA was extracted using Trizol reagent, and RNA quality was assessed on an Agilent 2100 Bioanalyzer. Amplification of TCR beta CDR3 regions was carried out from RNA transcripts. The TCR CDR3 was subjected to a first round of RT-PCR using the HTBI primer set and the Qiagen OneStep RT-PCR kit. A second multiplex PCR round built the libraries, followed by size selection and purification. Sequencing of the libraries was done on an Illumina HiSeq2000 using paired-end 100 bp reads. For the original study's pipeline: SOAPnuke was used to process the raw data, removing reads that contained adapters or uncalled bases, had a mean Phred below 15, or lacked an exact match to the constant primer or identifier. High-quality paired reads were merged using COPE v1.2.5, and each unique nucleotide sequence was defined as a clonotype. MiTCR v1.1 was used to align clonotypes to the IMGT TRBV, TRBD and TRBJ reference segments. Analysis was restricted to V-J combinations with a frequency above 0.0001, which covered 99.2% of repertoires. A TCS score was defined as the ratio between F50 (clonal expansion) and ExV (chaos), using BLOSUM62-based TCRdist between CDR3 peptides within each V-J. Welch's t-statistics and random forest reduced some 510 V-J features to roughly 13, which were used in a naive Bayes classifier (R e1071). Starting from the raw public reads, TCRdb applied fastp trimming at Q25, assembled clones with MiXCR and retained in-frame beta chains. Rows are unified per CDR3 protein, each entry keeping the most common DNA and genes. The V and J calls, along with clone size, are taken from TCRdb and not from the paper's own processing. The sample contains roughly 170,000 distinct CDR3 sequences, about a sixth of them found a single time. The ten largest clonotypes hold 25% to 30% of the sample.

The CDR3 numbers 14 residues from cysteine through phenylalanine. Solely the CDR3 DNA is kept, with 42 bases framed from the first base. This clonotype originated in a woman aged 45-60 years with Graves' hyperthyroidism. The chain uses TRBV12-3 or TRBV12-4 and TRBJ1-1; TRBD1 lines up with 8 middle nucleotides. The sample was blood. The CDR3 loop reads CVSKMTGVPTEAFF. The DNA sequence reads TGTGTCAGCAAAATGACAGGGGTTCCCACTGAAGCTTTCTTT.